What follows describes a single T cell receptor beta chain. Antigen: not known. This CDR3 is 18 amino acids long. Germline CDR1 SGHVS, CDR2 FQNEAQ. Deletions cut 5 bases from V and 3 bases from J, with 23 bases between. TCRdb keeps only in-frame clones here, not all; method: immunoSEQ multiplex PCR. The repertoire includes fewer than 200,000 clones, around 85% of them detected once, and 0.85% to 1.2% sits in the top ten. This record belongs to a study of T cell responses to AZD1222 COVID-19 vaccine. Findings of the study overall: Clonal diversity was possibly underestimated, and the donors were mostly white British, with more females.

Both about-4-week and about-12-week second-dose recipients were combined. The chain combines TRBV7-8 with TRBJ2-4; a weak D match, TRBD2 (5 bases). The source material was peripheral blood, sampled 28 days after the second AZD1222 dose. The TCR originated in an adult who received the AZD1222 COVID-19 vaccine. Here the CDR3 reads CASSHQFGQRENKNIQYF. Written as DNA, the CDR3 is TGTGCCAGCAGCCACCAGTTCGGGCAGAGGGAGAACAAAAACATTCAGTACTTC.